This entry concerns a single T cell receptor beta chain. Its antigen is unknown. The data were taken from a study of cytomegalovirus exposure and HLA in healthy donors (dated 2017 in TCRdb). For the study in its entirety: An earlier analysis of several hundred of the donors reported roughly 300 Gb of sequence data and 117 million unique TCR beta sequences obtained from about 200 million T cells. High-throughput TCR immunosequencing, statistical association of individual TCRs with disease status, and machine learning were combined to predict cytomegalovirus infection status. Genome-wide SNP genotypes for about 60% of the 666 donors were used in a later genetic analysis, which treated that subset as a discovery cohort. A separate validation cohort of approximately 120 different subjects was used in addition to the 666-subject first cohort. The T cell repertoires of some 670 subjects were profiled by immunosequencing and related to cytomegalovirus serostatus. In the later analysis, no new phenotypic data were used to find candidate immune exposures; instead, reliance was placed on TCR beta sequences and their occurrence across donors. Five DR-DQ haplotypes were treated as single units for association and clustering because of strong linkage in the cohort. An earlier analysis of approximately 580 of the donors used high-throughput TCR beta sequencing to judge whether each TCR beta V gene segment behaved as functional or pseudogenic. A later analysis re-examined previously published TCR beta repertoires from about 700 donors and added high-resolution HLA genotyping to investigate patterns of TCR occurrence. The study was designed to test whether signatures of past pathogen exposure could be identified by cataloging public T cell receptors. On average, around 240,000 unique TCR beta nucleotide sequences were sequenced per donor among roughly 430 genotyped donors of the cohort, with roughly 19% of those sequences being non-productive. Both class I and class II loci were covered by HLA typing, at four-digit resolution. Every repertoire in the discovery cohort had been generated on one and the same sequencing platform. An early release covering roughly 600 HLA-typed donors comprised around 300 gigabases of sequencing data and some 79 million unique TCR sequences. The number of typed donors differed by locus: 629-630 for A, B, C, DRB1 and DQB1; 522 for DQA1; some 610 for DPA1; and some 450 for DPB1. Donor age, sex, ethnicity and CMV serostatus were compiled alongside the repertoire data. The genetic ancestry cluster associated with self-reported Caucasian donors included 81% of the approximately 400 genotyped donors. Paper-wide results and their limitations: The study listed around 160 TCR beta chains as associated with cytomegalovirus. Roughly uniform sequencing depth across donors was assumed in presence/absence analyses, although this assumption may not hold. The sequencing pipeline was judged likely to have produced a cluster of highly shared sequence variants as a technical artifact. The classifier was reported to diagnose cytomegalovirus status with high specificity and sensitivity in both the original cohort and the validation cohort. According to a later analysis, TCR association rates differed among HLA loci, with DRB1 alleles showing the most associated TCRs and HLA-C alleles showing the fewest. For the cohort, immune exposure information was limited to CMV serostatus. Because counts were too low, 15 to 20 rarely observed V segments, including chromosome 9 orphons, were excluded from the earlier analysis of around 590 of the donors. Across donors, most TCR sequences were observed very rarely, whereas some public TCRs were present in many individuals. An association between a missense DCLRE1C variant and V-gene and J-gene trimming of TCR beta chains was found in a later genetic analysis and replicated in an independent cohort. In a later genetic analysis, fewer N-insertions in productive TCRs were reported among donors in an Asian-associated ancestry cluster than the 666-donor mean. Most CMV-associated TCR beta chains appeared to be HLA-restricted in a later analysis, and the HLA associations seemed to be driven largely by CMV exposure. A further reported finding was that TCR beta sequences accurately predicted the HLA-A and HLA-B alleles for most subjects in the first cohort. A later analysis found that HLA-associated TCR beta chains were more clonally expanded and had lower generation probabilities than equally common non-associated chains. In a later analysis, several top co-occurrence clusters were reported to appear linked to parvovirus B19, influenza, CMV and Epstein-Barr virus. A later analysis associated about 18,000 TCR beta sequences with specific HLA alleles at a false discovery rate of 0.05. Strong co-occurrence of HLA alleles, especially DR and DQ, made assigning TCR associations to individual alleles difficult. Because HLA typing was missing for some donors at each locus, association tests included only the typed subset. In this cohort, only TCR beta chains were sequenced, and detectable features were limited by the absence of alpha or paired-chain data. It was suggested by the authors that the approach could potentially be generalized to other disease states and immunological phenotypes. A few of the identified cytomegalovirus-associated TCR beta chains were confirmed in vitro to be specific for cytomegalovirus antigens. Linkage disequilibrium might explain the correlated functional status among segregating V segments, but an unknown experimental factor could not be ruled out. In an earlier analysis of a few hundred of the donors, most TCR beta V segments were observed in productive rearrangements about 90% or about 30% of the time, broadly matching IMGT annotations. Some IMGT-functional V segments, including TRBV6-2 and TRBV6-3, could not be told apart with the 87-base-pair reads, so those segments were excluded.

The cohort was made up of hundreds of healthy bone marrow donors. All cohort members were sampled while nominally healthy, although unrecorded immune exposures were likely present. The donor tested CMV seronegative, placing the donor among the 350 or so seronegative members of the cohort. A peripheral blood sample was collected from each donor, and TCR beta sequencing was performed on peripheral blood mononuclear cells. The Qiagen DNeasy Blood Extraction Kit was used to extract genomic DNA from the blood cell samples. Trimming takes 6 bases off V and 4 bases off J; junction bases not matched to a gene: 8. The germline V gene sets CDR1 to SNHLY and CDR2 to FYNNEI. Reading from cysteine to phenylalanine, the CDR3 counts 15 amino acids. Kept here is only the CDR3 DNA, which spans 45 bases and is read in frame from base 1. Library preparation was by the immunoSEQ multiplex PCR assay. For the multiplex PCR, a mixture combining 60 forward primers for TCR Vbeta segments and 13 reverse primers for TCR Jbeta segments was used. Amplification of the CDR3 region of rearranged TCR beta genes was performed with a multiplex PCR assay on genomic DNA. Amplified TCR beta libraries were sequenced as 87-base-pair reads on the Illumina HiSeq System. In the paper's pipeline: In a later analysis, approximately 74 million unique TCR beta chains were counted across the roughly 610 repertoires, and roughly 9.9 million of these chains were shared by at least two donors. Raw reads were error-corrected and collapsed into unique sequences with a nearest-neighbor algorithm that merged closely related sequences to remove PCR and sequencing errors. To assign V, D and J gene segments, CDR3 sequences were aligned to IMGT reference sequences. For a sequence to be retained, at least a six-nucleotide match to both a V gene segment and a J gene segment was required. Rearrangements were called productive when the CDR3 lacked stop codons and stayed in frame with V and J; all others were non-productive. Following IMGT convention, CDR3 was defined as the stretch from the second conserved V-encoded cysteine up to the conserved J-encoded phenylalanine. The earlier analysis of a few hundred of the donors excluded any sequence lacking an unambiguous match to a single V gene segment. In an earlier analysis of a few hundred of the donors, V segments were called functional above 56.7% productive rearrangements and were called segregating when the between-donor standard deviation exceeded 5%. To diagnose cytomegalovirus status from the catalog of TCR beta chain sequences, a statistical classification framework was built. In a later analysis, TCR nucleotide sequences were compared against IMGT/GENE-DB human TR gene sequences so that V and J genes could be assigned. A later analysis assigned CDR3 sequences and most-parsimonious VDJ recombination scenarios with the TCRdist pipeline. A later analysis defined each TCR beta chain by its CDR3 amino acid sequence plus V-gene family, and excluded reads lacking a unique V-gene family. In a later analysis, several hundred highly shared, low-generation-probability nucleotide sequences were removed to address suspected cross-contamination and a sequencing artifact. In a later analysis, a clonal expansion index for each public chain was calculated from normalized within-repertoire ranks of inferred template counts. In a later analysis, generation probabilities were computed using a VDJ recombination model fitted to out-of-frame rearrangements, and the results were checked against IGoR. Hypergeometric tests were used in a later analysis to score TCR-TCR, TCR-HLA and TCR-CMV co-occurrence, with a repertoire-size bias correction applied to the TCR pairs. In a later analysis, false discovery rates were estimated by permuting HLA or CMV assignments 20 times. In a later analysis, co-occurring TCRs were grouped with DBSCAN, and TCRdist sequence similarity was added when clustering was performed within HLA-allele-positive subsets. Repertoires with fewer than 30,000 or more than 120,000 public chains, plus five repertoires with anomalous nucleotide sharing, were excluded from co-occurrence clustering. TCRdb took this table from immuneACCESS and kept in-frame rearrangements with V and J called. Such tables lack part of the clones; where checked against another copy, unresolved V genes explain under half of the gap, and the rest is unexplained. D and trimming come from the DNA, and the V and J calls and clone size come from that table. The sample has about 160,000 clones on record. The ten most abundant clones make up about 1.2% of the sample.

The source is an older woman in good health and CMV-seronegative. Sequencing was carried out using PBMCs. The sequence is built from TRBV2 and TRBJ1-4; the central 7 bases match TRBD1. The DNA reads TGTGCCAGCAGCCCCCGGACAGGTGATAATGAAAAACTGTTTTTT. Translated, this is CASSPRTGDNEKLFF.